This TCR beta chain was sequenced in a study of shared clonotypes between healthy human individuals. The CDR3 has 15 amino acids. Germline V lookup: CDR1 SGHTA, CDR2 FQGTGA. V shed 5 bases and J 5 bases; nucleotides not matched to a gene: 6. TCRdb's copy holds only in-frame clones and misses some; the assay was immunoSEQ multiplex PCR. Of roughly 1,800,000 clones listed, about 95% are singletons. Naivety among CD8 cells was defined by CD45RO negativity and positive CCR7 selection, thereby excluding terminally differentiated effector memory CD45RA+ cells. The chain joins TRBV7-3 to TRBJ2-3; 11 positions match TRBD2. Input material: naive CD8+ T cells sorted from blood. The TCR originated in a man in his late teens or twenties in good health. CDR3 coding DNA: TGTGCCAGCAGCAATAGCGGGGGGGCTGGAGATACGCAGTATTTT. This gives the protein CASSNSGGAGDTQYF. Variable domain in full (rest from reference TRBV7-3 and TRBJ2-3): GAGVSQTPSNKVTEKGKYVELRCDPISGHTALYWYRQSLGQGPEFLIYFQGTGAADDSGLPNDRFFAVRPEGSVSTLKIQRTERGDSAVYLCASSNSGGAGDTQYFGPGTRLTVL.